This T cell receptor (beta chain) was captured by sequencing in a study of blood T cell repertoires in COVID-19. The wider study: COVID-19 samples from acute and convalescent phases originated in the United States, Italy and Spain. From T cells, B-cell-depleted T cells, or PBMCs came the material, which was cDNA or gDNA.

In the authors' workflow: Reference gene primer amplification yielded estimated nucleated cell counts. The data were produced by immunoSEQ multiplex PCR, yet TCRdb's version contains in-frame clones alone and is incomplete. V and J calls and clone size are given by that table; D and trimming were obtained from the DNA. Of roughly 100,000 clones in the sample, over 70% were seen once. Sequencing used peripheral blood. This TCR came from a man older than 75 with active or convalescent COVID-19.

CDR3 sequence (DNA): TGTGCCAGCAGAGAGGACAGGTCTTCCACTGAAGCTTTCTTT. It translates to CASREDRSSTEAFF. This rearrangement joins TRBV16 to TRBJ1-1; 7 bases align to TRBD1. This CDR3 contains 14 residues. V shed 6 bases, J shed 4 bases, and the junction held 8 bases outside the gene matches. Germline V lookup: CDR1 KGHSY, CDR2 FQNENV.